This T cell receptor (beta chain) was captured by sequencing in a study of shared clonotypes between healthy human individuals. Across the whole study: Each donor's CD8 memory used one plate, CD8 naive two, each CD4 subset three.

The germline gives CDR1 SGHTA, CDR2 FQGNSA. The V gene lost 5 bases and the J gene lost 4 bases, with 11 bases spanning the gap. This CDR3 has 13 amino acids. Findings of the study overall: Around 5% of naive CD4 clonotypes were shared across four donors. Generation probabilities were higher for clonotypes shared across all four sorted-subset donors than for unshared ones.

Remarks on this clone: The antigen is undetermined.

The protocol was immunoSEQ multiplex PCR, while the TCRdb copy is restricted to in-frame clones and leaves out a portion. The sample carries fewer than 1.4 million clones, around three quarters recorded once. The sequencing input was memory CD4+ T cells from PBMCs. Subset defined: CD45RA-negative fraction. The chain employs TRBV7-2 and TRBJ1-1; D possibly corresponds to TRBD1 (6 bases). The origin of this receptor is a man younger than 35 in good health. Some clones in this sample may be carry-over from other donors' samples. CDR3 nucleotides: TGTGCCAGCAGCCTCGCAGGGGCCACTGAAGCTTTCTTT. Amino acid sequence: CASSLAGATEAFF.